These T cell receptor beta chains were read from a single sample in a study of neurological immune-mediated disorders. A single record per CDR3 protein comes from TCRdb applying MiXCR to the 5' RACE reads. Among 35,000 to 45,000 distinct CDR3 sequences, under 4% were seen once, and the ten largest hold around 7.7%. The sample consisted of PBMCs. These receptors were taken from a woman in her fifties or sixties with multiple sclerosis. CDR3s include the opening cysteine and the closing phenylalanine or tryptophan. The order of the fields is J gene, V gene, clone size, D gene, CDR3 protein, CDR3 DNA. D genes are given only for firm matches. Expanded clones are given a class, and other clones once, few, many or no size at all.

j_call: TRBJ1-2
v_call: TRBV6-6
clone_size: many
d_call: NA
cdr3_aa: CASIHPRASSGYTF
cdr3_nt: TGTGCCAGCATCCACCCCAGGGCGAGTTCTGGCTACACCTTC

j_call: TRBJ2-3
v_call: TRBV5-1
clone_size: many
d_call: TRBD2
cdr3_aa: CASSASGGGDTQYF
cdr3_nt: TGCGCCAGCAGCGCTAGCGGGGGGGGAGATACGCAGTATTTT

j_call: TRBJ1-5
v_call: TRBV6-1
clone_size: many
d_call: NA
cdr3_aa: CAARGSNQPQHF
cdr3_nt: TGTGCCGCCCGGGGGAGCAATCAGCCCCAGCATTTT

j_call: TRBJ2-5
v_call: TRBV7-9
clone_size: many
d_call: TRBD1
cdr3_aa: CASSLAGTAAQETQYF
cdr3_nt: TGTGCCAGCAGCTTGGCCGGGACAGCCGCCCAAGAGACCCAGTACTTC

j_call: TRBJ1-6
v_call: TRBV20-1
clone_size: many
d_call: NA
cdr3_aa: CSAGGGERSPLHF
cdr3_nt: TGCAGTGCTGGGGGCGGGGAAAGGTCACCCCTCCACTTT

j_call: TRBJ2-2
v_call: TRBV20-1
clone_size: many
d_call: NA
cdr3_aa: CSARDVRQLATGELFF
cdr3_nt: TGCAGTGCTAGAGATGTCAGACAGTTAGCCACCGGGGAGCTGTTTTTT

j_call: TRBJ2-2
v_call: TRBV7-2
clone_size: many
d_call: TRBD2
cdr3_aa: CASSLTRGGPNTGELFF
cdr3_nt: TGTGCCAGCAGCTTAACACGGGGGGGCCCGAACACCGGGGAGCTGTTTTTT

j_call: TRBJ1-5
v_call: TRBV12-3/TRBV12-4
clone_size: many
d_call: NA
cdr3_aa: CASSLEGNSNQPQHF
cdr3_nt: TGTGCCAGCAGTTTAGAGGGTAATAGCAATCAGCCCCAGCATTTT

j_call: TRBJ2-5
v_call: TRBV20-1
clone_size: many
d_call: TRBD2
cdr3_aa: CSARVRTSVQTQYF
cdr3_nt: TGCAGTGCTAGAGTCAGGACTAGCGTTCAGACCCAGTACTTC

j_call: TRBJ2-7
v_call: TRBV7-2
clone_size: many
d_call: TRBD2
cdr3_aa: CASSGGGSTYEQYF
cdr3_nt: TGTGCCAGCAGCGGCGGGGGGTCTACCTACGAGCAGTACTTC

j_call: TRBJ2-7
v_call: TRBV3-1
clone_size: few
d_call: TRBD1
cdr3_aa: CASSRPQTGGGEQYF
cdr3_nt: TGTGCCAGCAGCCGCCCCCAGACAGGGGGCGGCGAGCAGTACTTC

j_call: TRBJ1-1
v_call: TRBV5-1
clone_size: many
d_call: NA
cdr3_aa: CASSLAWEPNTEAFF
cdr3_nt: TGCGCCAGCAGCTTGGCCTGGGAACCTAACACTGAAGCTTTCTTT

j_call: TRBJ1-5
v_call: TRBV6-2/TRBV6-3
clone_size: many
d_call: NA
cdr3_aa: CASRIGQFSNQPQHF
cdr3_nt: TGTGCCAGCAGGATCGGACAGTTTAGCAATCAGCCCCAGCATTTT

j_call: TRBJ1-6
v_call: TRBV18
clone_size: few
d_call: NA
cdr3_aa: CASSPGSRSPLHF
cdr3_nt: TGTGCCAGCTCGCCTGGAAGTCGGTCACCCCTCCACTTT

j_call: TRBJ2-5
v_call: TRBV20-1
clone_size: many
d_call: TRBD1
cdr3_aa: CSASPPQGAGETQYF
cdr3_nt: TGCAGTGCTAGCCCCCCACAGGGGGCGGGGGAGACCCAGTACTTC

j_call: TRBJ1-5
v_call: TRBV20-1
clone_size: many
d_call: NA
cdr3_aa: CSASAPRGKHQPQHF
cdr3_nt: TGCAGTGCTAGTGCCCCCAGGGGCAAACACCAGCCCCAGCATTTT

j_call: TRBJ2-3
v_call: TRBV20-1
clone_size: few
d_call: NA
cdr3_aa: CSARVSEGATQYF
cdr3_nt: TGCAGTGCTAGAGTATCGGAGGGAGCTACGCAGTATTTT

j_call: TRBJ2-5
v_call: TRBV30
clone_size: many
d_call: TRBD2
cdr3_aa: CAWSVVAGGLETQYF
cdr3_nt: TGTGCCTGGAGCGTAGTAGCGGGGGGGCTGGAGACCCAGTACTTC

j_call: TRBJ1-1
v_call: TRBV7-9
clone_size: many
d_call: TRBD1
cdr3_aa: CASSPTRQGAPEAFF
cdr3_nt: TGTGCCAGCAGCCCCACCCGACAGGGGGCCCCTGAAGCTTTCTTT

j_call: TRBJ2-7
v_call: TRBV20-1
clone_size: many
d_call: NA
cdr3_aa: CSARDKVYEQYF
cdr3_nt: TGCAGTGCTAGAGATAAAGTCTACGAGCAGTACTTC

j_call: TRBJ2-2
v_call: TRBV20-1
clone_size: many
d_call: NA
cdr3_aa: CSARDQAVKNTGELFF
cdr3_nt: TGCAGTGCTAGAGACCAAGCAGTTAAGAACACCGGGGAGCTGTTTTTT

j_call: TRBJ1-2
v_call: TRBV7-2
clone_size: many
d_call: NA
cdr3_aa: CASSSPGGVAGYTF
cdr3_nt: TGTGCCAGCAGCTCCCCCGGAGGGGTGGCTGGCTACACCTTC

j_call: TRBJ1-6
v_call: TRBV20-1
clone_size: many
d_call: NA
cdr3_aa: CSARSESFRNSPLHF
cdr3_nt: TGCAGTGCTAGATCGGAGTCTTTCCGAAATTCACCCCTCCACTTT

j_call: TRBJ2-7
v_call: TRBV29-1
clone_size: few
d_call: NA
cdr3_aa: CSVGTAYEQYF
cdr3_nt: TGCAGCGTTGGGACAGCTTACGAGCAGTACTTC

j_call: TRBJ2-1
v_call: TRBV7-2
clone_size: many
d_call: TRBD2
cdr3_aa: CASSLSGGTYNEQFF
cdr3_nt: TGTGCCAGCAGCTTGAGCGGGGGTACCTACAATGAGCAGTTCTTC

j_call: TRBJ1-1
v_call: TRBV20-1
clone_size: many
d_call: NA
cdr3_aa: CSARRGRNTEAFF
cdr3_nt: TGCAGTGCTAGAAGGGGGAGAAACACTGAAGCTTTCTTT

j_call: TRBJ2-1
v_call: TRBV2
clone_size: NA
d_call: NA
cdr3_aa: CASSEARFWYNEHFF
cdr3_nt: TGTGCCAGCAGTGAAGCCCGGTTTTGGTACAATGAGCATTTCTTC

j_call: TRBJ1-1
v_call: TRBV5-6
clone_size: many
d_call: TRBD1
cdr3_aa: CASSLLPLTGGTEAFF
cdr3_nt: TGTGCCAGCAGCTTACTACCCCTAACAGGGGGCACTGAAGCTTTCTTT

j_call: TRBJ1-1
v_call: TRBV18
clone_size: many
d_call: NA
cdr3_aa: CATHRAPNTEAFF
cdr3_nt: TGTGCCACCCACAGGGCTCCGAACACTGAAGCTTTCTTT

j_call: TRBJ2-7
v_call: TRBV14
clone_size: many
d_call: TRBD1
cdr3_aa: CASSQRTGFYEQYF
cdr3_nt: TGTGCCAGCAGCCAACGGACAGGATTCTACGAGCAGTACTTC

j_call: TRBJ1-3
v_call: TRBV7-9
clone_size: NA
d_call: NA
cdr3_aa: CASSIEGGDTIYF
cdr3_nt: TGTGCCAGCAGCATAGAAGGAGGGGACACCATATATTTT

j_call: TRBJ2-6
v_call: TRBV20-1
clone_size: many
d_call: TRBD1
cdr3_aa: CSAVPGQGFSGANVLTF
cdr3_nt: TGCAGTGCTGTACCGGGACAGGGGTTCTCTGGGGCCAACGTCCTGACTTTC

j_call: TRBJ2-1
v_call: TRBV20-1
clone_size: many
d_call: NA
cdr3_aa: CSARDLRGAYNEQFF
cdr3_nt: TGCAGTGCTAGAGATCTGAGGGGCGCCTACAATGAGCAGTTCTTC

j_call: TRBJ2-1
v_call: TRBV5-1
clone_size: many
d_call: NA
cdr3_aa: CASSLDTPYNEQFF
cdr3_nt: TGCGCCAGCAGCTTGGACACACCATACAATGAGCAGTTCTTC

j_call: TRBJ1-5
v_call: TRBV20-1
clone_size: many
d_call: NA
cdr3_aa: CSARDSGSNQPQHF
cdr3_nt: TGCAGTGCTAGAGATTCAGGGAGCAATCAGCCCCAGCATTTT

j_call: TRBJ2-5
v_call: TRBV4-2
clone_size: many
d_call: TRBD2
cdr3_aa: CASSQEAVSSGAIETQYF
cdr3_nt: TGTGCCAGCAGCCAAGAGGCGGTGTCTAGCGGGGCGATCGAGACCCAGTACTTC

j_call: TRBJ2-1
v_call: TRBV20-1
clone_size: many
d_call: TRBD2
cdr3_aa: CSARGSLAGDYNEQFF
cdr3_nt: TGCAGTGCTAGAGGCTCGCTAGCGGGGGATTACAATGAGCAGTTCTTC

j_call: TRBJ1-6
v_call: TRBV20-1
clone_size: few
d_call: TRBD1
cdr3_aa: CSARDPRDREPSYNSHLHF
cdr3_nt: TGCAGTGCTAGAGACCCCCGGGACAGGGAGCCCTCCTATAATTCACACCTCCACTTT

j_call: TRBJ1-1
v_call: TRBV6-5
clone_size: many
d_call: NA
cdr3_aa: CASSHDRRNTEAFF
cdr3_nt: TGTGCCAGCAGTCACGACAGGCGGAACACTGAAGCTTTCTTT

j_call: TRBJ2-1
v_call: TRBV20-1
clone_size: many
d_call: NA
cdr3_aa: CSASRGTPSYNEQFF
cdr3_nt: TGCAGTGCCTCGAGGGGGACGCCCTCCTACAATGAGCAGTTCTTC

j_call: TRBJ2-7
v_call: TRBV20-1
clone_size: many
d_call: NA
cdr3_aa: CSARDFTYEQYF
cdr3_nt: TGCAGTGCAAGGGACTTTACCTACGAGCAGTACTTC

j_call: TRBJ1-1
v_call: TRBV18
clone_size: many
d_call: TRBD1
cdr3_aa: CASSVGQANTEAFF
cdr3_nt: TGTGCCAGCTCGGTGGGACAGGCGAACACTGAAGCTTTCTTT

j_call: TRBJ1-5
v_call: TRBV12-3/TRBV12-4
clone_size: many
d_call: NA
cdr3_aa: CASSPAAGSQPQHF
cdr3_nt: TGTGCCAGCAGTCCCGCTGCGGGGAGTCAGCCCCAGCATTTT

j_call: TRBJ1-1
v_call: TRBV20-1
clone_size: many
d_call: NA
cdr3_aa: CSASDPNGGAEAFF
cdr3_nt: TGCAGTGCTAGCGATCCGAATGGTGGGGCTGAAGCTTTCTTT

j_call: TRBJ2-1
v_call: TRBV5-1
clone_size: many
d_call: NA
cdr3_aa: CASSLSRSYNEQFF
cdr3_nt: TGCGCCAGCAGCTTGTCACGCTCCTACAATGAGCAGTTCTTC

j_call: TRBJ2-5
v_call: TRBV27
clone_size: many
d_call: NA
cdr3_aa: CASSPTRLQETQYF
cdr3_nt: TGTGCCAGCAGTCCCACCCGGTTACAAGAGACCCAGTACTTC

j_call: TRBJ2-6
v_call: TRBV3-1
clone_size: many
d_call: NA
cdr3_aa: CASNRGANVLTF
cdr3_nt: TGTGCCAGCAATCGAGGGGCCAACGTCCTGACTTTC

j_call: TRBJ1-2
v_call: TRBV5-1
clone_size: many
d_call: NA
cdr3_aa: CASALEGYGYTF
cdr3_nt: TGCGCCAGCGCCCTGGAGGGCTATGGCTACACCTTC

j_call: TRBJ2-7
v_call: TRBV20-1
clone_size: NA
d_call: NA
cdr3_aa: CSARPDADYEQYF
cdr3_nt: TGCAGTGCTAGACCGGACGCGGACTACGAGCAGTACTTC

j_call: TRBJ2-3
v_call: TRBV12-3/TRBV12-4
clone_size: many
d_call: NA
cdr3_aa: CASSGRTDTQYF
cdr3_nt: TGTGCCTCCAGTGGACGCACAGATACGCAGTATTTT

j_call: TRBJ1-5
v_call: TRBV20-1
clone_size: many
d_call: NA
cdr3_aa: CSAPRVGGRNQPQHF
cdr3_nt: TGCAGTGCGCCCCGGGTGGGGGGACGCAATCAGCCCCAGCATTTT

j_call: TRBJ1-2
v_call: TRBV29-1
clone_size: many
d_call: NA
cdr3_aa: CSAEQGQSYTF
cdr3_nt: TGCAGCGCCGAACAAGGACAGAGCTACACCTTC

j_call: TRBJ2-7
v_call: TRBV12-3/TRBV12-4
clone_size: many
d_call: TRBD2
cdr3_aa: CASSSWGTSGVYEQYF
cdr3_nt: TGTGCCAGCAGTTCCTGGGGCACTAGCGGGGTCTACGAGCAGTACTTC

j_call: TRBJ1-3
v_call: TRBV29-1
clone_size: many
d_call: NA
cdr3_aa: CSVPIQGRNGDTIYF
cdr3_nt: TGCAGCGTCCCAATCCAGGGTCGGAACGGGGACACCATATATTTT

j_call: TRBJ2-3
v_call: TRBV5-1
clone_size: many
d_call: TRBD2
cdr3_aa: CASSWTPLAGGPDTQYF
cdr3_nt: TGCGCCAGCAGCTGGACGCCACTAGCGGGGGGTCCAGATACGCAGTATTTT

j_call: TRBJ2-1
v_call: TRBV3-1
clone_size: many
d_call: TRBD2
cdr3_aa: CASSQDRSRGASARYNEQFF
cdr3_nt: TGTGCCAGCAGCCAAGATAGATCGCGGGGGGCATCCGCTCGCTACAATGAGCAGTTCTTC

j_call: TRBJ1-5
v_call: TRBV5-1
clone_size: many
d_call: NA
cdr3_aa: CASSVGGEEGRNQPQHF
cdr3_nt: TGCGCCAGCAGCGTTGGGGGGGAGGAGGGGCGCAATCAGCCCCAGCATTTT